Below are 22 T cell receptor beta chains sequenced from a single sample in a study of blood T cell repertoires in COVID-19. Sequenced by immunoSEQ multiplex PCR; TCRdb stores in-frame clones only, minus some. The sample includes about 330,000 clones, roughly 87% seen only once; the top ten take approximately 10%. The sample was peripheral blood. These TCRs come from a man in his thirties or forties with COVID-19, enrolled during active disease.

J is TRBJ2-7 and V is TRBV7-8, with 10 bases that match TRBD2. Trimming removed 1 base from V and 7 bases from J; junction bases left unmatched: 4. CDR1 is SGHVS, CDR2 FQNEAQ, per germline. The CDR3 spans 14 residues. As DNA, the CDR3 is TGTGCCAGCAGCTTAGACGGTAGCGGGGGGGAGCAGTACTTC. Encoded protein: CASSLDGSGGEQYF.

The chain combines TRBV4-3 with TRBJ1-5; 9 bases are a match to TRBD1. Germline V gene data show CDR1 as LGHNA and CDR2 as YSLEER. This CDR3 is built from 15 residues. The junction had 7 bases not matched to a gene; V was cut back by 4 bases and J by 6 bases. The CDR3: CASSPGQGFSQPQHF. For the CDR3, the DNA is TGCGCCAGCAGCCCGGGACAGGGTTTTAGTCAGCCCCAGCATTTT.

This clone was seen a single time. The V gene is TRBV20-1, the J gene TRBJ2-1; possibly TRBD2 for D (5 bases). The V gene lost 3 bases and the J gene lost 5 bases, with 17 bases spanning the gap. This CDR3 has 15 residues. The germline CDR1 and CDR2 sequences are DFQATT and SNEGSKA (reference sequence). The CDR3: CSASLAGTSNNEQFF. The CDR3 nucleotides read TGCAGTGCTAGTCTGGCGGGTACGTCTAACAATGAGCAGTTCTTC.

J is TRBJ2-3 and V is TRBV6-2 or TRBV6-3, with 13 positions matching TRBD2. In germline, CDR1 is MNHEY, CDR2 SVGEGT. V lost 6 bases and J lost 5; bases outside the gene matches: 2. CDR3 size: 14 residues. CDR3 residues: CASSGTSGVDTQYF. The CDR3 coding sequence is TGTGCCAGCAGCGGGACTAGCGGGGTAGATACGCAGTATTTT.

The CDR3 is CASRDWGVNTDTQYF. As DNA, the CDR3 is TGTGCCAGTAGGGATTGGGGGGTTAACACAGATACGCAGTATTTT. V usage is TRBV19 and J usage is TRBJ2-3; D is perhaps TRBD2 (6 bases). V was clipped by 6 bases and J by 2 bases, with 15 bases between them. Per germline, CDR1 LNHDA and CDR2 SQIVND (reference sequence). The CDR3 sequence is 15 residues long.

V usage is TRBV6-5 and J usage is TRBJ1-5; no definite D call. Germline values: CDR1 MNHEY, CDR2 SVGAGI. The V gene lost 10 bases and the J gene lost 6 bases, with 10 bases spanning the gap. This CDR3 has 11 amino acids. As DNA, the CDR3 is TGTGCCATCGGACTTGGTCAGCCCCAGCATTTT. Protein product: CAIGLGQPQHF.

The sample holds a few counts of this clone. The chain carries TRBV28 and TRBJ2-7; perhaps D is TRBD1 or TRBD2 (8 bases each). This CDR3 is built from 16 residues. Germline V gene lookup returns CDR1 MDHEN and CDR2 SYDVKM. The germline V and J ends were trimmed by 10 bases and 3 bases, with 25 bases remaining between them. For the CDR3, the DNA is TGTGCCACCAGGGGGCCTGCGGGAGGAATCTACTACGAGCAGTACTTC. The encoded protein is CATRGPAGGIYYEQYF. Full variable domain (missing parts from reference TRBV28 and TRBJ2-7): DVKVTQSSRYLVKRTGEKVFLECVQDMDHENMFWYRQDPGLGLRLIYFSYDVKMKEKGDIPEGYSVSREKKERFSLILESASTNQTSMYLCATRGPAGGIYYEQYFGPGTRLTVT.

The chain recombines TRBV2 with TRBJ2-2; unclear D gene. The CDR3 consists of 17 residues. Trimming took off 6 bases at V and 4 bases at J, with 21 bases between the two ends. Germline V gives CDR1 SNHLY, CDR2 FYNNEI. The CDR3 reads CASRPRLSEKITGELFF. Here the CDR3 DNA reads TGTGCCAGCAGACCCCGTTTATCAGAAAAAATCACCGGGGAGCTGTTTTTT.

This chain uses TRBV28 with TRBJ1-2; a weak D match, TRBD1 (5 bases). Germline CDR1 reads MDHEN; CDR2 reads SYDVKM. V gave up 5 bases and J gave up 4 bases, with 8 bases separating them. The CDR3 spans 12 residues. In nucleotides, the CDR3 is TGTGCCAGCAGTCTAGACAGCTATGGCTACACCTTC. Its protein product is CASSLDSYGYTF.

The CDR3 nucleotides are TGCGCCAGCAGCACGGGACAGACTAGCACAGATACGCAGTATTTT. This gives the protein CASSTGQTSTDTQYF. This chain joins TRBV5-1 and TRBJ2-3; 7 positions match TRBD1. The CDR3 has 15 residues. CDR1 and CDR2 from the germline V gene are SGHRS and YFSETQ. J gave up 0 bases and V 4 bases, and 5 bases lay outside the gene matches.

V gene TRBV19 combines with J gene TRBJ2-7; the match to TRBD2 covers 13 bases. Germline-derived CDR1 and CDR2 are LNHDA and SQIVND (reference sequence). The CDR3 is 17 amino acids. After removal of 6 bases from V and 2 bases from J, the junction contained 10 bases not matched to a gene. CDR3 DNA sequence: TGTGCCAGTAGCGCTACTACTAGCGGGAGGGTCCCCTACGAGCAGTACTTC. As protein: CASSATTSGRVPYEQYF.

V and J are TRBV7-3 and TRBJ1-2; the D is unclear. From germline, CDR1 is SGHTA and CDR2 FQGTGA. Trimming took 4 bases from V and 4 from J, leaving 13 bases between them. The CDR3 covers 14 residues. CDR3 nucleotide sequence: TGTGCCAGCAGCTCGAACGAGGGAGGCTATGGCTACACCTTC. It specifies CASSSNEGGYGYTF.

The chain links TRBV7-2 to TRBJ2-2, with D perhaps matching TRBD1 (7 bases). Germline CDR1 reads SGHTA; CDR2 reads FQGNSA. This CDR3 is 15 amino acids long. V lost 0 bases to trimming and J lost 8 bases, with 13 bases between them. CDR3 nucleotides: TGTGCCAGCAGCTTAGCGCACAGGGGAGGAGGGGAGCTGTTTTTT. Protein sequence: CASSLAHRGGGELFF.

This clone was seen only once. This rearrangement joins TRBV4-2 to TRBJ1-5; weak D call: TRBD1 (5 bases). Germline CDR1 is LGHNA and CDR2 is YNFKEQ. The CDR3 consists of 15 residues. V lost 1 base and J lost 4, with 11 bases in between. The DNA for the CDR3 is TGTGCCAGCAGCCAAGCAGGGACTCCGAATCAGCCCCAGCATTTT. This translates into CASSQAGTPNQPQHF.

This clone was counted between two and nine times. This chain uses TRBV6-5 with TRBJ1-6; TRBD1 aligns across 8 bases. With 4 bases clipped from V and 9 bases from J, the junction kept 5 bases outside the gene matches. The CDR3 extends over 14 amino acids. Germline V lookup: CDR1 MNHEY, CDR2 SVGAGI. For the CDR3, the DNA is TGTGCCAGCAGTTGGCAGGGGGCAGCTTCACCCCTCCACTTT. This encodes CASSWQGAASPLHF.

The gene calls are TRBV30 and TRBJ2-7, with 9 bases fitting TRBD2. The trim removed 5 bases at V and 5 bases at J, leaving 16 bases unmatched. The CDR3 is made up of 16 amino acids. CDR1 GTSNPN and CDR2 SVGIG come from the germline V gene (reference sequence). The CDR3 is CAWAGIAGATENEQYF. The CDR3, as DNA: TGTGCCTGGGCGGGGATAGCGGGAGCCACGGAAAACGAGCAGTACTTC.

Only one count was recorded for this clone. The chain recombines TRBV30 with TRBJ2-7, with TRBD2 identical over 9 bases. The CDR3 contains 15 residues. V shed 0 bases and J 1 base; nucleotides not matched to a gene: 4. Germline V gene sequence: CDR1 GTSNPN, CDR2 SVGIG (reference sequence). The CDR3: CAWSVVGLASYEQYF. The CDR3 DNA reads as TGTGCCTGGAGTGTAGTAGGACTAGCGTCCTACGAGCAGTACTTC.

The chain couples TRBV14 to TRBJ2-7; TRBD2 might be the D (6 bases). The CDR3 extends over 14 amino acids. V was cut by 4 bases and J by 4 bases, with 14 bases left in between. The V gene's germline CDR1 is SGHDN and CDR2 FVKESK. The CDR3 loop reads CASSLLHAGYEQYF. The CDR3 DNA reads TGTGCCAGCAGCCTATTACACGCGGGGTACGAGCAGTACTTC.

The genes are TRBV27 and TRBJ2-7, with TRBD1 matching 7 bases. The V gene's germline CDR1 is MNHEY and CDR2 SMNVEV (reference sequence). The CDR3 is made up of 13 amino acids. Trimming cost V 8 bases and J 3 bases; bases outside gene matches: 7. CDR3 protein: CASGPTGHYEQYF. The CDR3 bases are TGTGCCAGCGGACCGACAGGGCACTACGAGCAGTACTTC.

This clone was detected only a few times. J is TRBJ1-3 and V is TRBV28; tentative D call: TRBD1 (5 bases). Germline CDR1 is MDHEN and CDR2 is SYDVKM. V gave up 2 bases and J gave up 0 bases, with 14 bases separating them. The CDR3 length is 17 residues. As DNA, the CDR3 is TGTGCCAGCAGTTTAGTCGTGGCGGGGGACTCTGGAAACACCATATATTTT. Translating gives CASSLVVAGDSGNTIYF.

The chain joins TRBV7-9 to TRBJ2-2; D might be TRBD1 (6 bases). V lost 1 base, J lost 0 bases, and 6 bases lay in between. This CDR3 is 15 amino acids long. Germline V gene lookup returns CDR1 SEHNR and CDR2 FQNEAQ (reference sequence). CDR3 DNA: TGTGCCAGCAGCTTAGGGACAGCGAACACCGGGGAGCTGTTTTTT. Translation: CASSLGTANTGELFF.

CDR3 sequence: CASSILLQYEKLFF. DNA for the CDR3: TGTGCCAGTAGTATCCTTCTGCAGTATGAAAAACTGTTTTTT. The chain combines TRBV19 with TRBJ1-4; D is uncertain. The V and J ends lost 3 bases and 6 bases respectively, with 11 bases between them. This CDR3 is built from 14 residues. Germline values: CDR1 LNHDA, CDR2 SQIVND (reference sequence).